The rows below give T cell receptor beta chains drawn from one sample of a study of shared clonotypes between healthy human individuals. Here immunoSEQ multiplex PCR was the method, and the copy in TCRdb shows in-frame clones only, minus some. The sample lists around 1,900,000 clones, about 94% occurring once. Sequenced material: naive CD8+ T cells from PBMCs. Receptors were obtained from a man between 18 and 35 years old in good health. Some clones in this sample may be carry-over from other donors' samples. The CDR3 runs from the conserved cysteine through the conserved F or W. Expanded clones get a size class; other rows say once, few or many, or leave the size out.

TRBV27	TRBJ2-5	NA	CAAGGVPEETQYF
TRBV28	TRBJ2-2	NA	CASSLDSFAGELFF
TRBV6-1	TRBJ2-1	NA	CASSEGPYNEQFF
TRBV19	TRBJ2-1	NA	CASSVLAGAYNEQFF
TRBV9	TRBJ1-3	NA	CASSGGTGAGNTIYF
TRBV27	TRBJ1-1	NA	CASSANRGTEAFF
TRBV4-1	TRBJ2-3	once	CASSQVSQGKDTQYF
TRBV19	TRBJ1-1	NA	CASSPTGFTEAFF
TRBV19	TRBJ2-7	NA	CASSPGVGTTYEQYF
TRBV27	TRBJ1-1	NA	CASSLVGRMNTEAFF
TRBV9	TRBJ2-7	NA	CASSPEPRVAASYEQYF
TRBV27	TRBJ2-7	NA	CASRWDGGTYEQYF
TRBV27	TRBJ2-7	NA	CASSPTGSYEQYF
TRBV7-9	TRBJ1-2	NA	CASTMGLGANYGYTF
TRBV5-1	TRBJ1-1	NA	CASSFQGGGMNTEAFF
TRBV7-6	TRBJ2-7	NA	CASSSPGSSYEQYF
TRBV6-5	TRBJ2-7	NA	CASSYTGEFYEQYF
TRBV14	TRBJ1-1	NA	CASSFFSYGNTEAFF
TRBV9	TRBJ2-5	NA	CASSATGTGYETQYF
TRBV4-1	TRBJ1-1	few	CASSQYRDRNTEAFF
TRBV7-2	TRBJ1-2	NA	CASSLRRTGSDGYTF
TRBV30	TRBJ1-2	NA	CARTEGVEDGYTF
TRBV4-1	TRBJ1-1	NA	CASSPSTGGGPEAFF
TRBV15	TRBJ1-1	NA	CATRTDRNTEAFF
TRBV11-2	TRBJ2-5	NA	CASSYQGLAGAETQYF
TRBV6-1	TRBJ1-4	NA	CASRETSTSTKLFF
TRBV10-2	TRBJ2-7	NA	CASTEATGGYEQYF
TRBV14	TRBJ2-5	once	CASSQDLTGVKETQYF
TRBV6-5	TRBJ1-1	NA	CASSPSGGNTEAFF